This TCR beta chain is drawn from a study of blood T cell repertoires in COVID-19 (dated by TCRdb to 2018 to 2021). Notes on the research overall: Samples covering the acute and convalescent phases of COVID-19 were provided by collaborators in the United States, Italy and Spain. HLA class I and class II types, where available, came from metadata supplied by the sample provider rather than from assay-based typing. The samples were drawn from the first 160 participants of the ongoing ImmuneRACE study and from about 1,200 subjects provided by 6 global collaborators. Deeply sampled blood TCRbeta repertoires from subjects exposed to, actively infected with, or recovered from COVID-19 were included in the dataset. The repertoires were released in a freely available public database meant as a resource for research on the immune response to SARS-CoV-2. A de-identified subject ID, COVID-19 status, age in years and sex were almost always included in the sample metadata. The prospective study material was composed of cDNA or gDNA derived from T cells, B-cell-depleted T cells, or PBMCs. General conclusions and limits of the study: Clinical and demographic metadata were provided uncurated, with the amount varying by source and participant.

Taken from the germline V gene, the CDR1 and CDR2 loops are ENHRY and SYGVKD. The CDR3 spans 13 residues, from the cysteine through the phenylalanine. The kept DNA is CDR3 alone, 39 bases in frame from the first base. Ends trimmed: V by 6 bases, J by 4 bases; bases unmatched to a gene: 3. TCRbeta CDR3 regions were amplified from genomic DNA by means of the immunoSEQ Assay, a bias-controlled multiplex PCR. Under the source paper's analysis protocol: Within the assay, amplification of reference gene primers was used to estimate how many nucleated cells each sample contained. To quantify the absolute abundance of each unique TCRbeta CDR3 rearrangement, sequence reads were collapsed and filtered. For each sample, productive Simpson clonality was calculated as the square root of Simpson's diversity index across productive rearrangements. TCRdb holds this immuneACCESS table with in-frame rearrangements only. Some clones are missing; in checked studies, unresolved V genes explain under half, and the rest has no known cause. V and J calls and clone size are given by that table; D and trimming were obtained from the DNA. Counted in this sample were roughly 150,000 clones; over 70% of them appeared once. Of the sample, roughly 19% is held by the ten largest clones.

Regarding this clone: The specificity of this receptor is unknown. Nothing much larger sits one base from this clone, and base qualities are not available.

A second Seattle source provided samples from volunteer blood donors who had recovered from COVID-19. The collaborating institutions used their own protocols to collect whole blood in K2EDTA tubes. For TCRbeta analysis, collaborator samples were shipped as frozen whole blood, as isolated PBMCs, or as DNA extracted from either sample type. The specimen was peripheral blood. This receptor was obtained from a woman in her 70s who had recovered from COVID-19. The V gene is TRBV10-3 and the J gene is TRBJ1-3, with 7 bases in between that match TRBD1. The DNA reads as follows: TGTGCCATCAGCGGACAGGCCGGAAACACCATATATTTT. Translated, it gives CAISGQAGNTIYF.